This entry lists 17 T cell receptor beta chains sequenced from one sample in a study of T cells in Graves' hyperthyroidism and ophthalmopathy. RNA transcripts yielded amplified TCR beta CDR3 regions. Initially, a first-round RT-PCR of the TCR CDR3 employed the HTBI primer set. MiXCR was run by TCRdb on the multiplex PCR reads, yielding one entry per CDR3 protein. The repertoire holds approximately 530,000 distinct CDR3 sequences, around 15% seen once, with 15% to 20% in the top ten. Material for sequencing was blood. These receptors came from a woman aged 18-30 years with Graves' hyperthyroidism.

V gene TRBV6-2 or TRBV6-3 combines with J gene TRBJ1-2; D ambiguous. Trimming pared 2 bases from V and 8 bases from J, leaving 12 bases between. This CDR3 has 13 residues. Germline CDR1 is MNHEY and CDR2 is SVGEGT. Written as DNA, the CDR3 is TGTGCCAGCAGTTACGGAGGAGATAGAGGCTACACCTTC. It encodes CASSYGGDRGYTF.

This clonotype was seen a few times. This chain links TRBV19 with TRBJ1-1; 8 bases align to TRBD1. CDR3 length equals 15 residues. Germline lookup yields CDR1 LNHDA and CDR2 SQIVND (reference sequence). Unmatched junction bases numbered 6, after V lost 4 bases and J lost 2 bases. CDR3 in amino acids: CASSTNGQGNTEAFF. Written as DNA, the CDR3 is TGTGCCAGTAGTACGAACGGACAGGGTAACACTGAAGCTTTCTTT.

This clonotype was recorded many times. This chain links TRBV10-3 with TRBJ1-2; a possible D gene is TRBD1 (6 bases). From germline, CDR1 is ENHRY and CDR2 SYGVKD. The CDR3 runs 16 residues. V lost 6 bases to trimming and J lost 4 bases, with 21 bases between them. Written as DNA, the CDR3 is TGTGCCATCAGCCCAATTCACAGGGATATGGGCTATGGCTACACCTTC. It yields the protein CAISPIHRDMGYGYTF.

This clonotype was picked up many times. The chain recombines TRBV2 with TRBJ2-1, with 13 bases fitting TRBD2. CDR1 and CDR2 from the germline V gene are SNHLY and FYNNEI. This CDR3 is built from 17 residues. V lost 0 bases and J lost 8; bases outside the gene matches: 7. The CDR3 region has the DNA TGTGCCAGCAGTGAAGCTGGGTTGGGACTAGCGGGATATGAGCAGTTCTTC. Translating gives CASSEAGLGLAGYEQFF. Complete variable domain (other parts from reference TRBV2 and TRBJ2-1): EPEVTQTPSHQVTQMGQEVILRCVPISNHLYFYWYRQILGQKVEFLVSFYNNEISEKSEIFDDQFSVERPDGSNFTLKIRSTKLEDSAMYFCASSEAGLGLAGYEQFFGPGTRLTVL.

This clonotype was detected a few times. The V call is TRBV6-1, the J call TRBJ1-2; D is perhaps TRBD1 (6 bases). V lost 6 bases to trimming and J lost 6 bases, with 17 bases between them. The CDR3 totals 14 residues. Germline assignment: CDR1 MNHNS and CDR2 SASEGT. The CDR3 region is CASRKRGGADGYTF. Here the CDR3 DNA reads TGTGCCAGCAGAAAAAGGGGGGGCGCAGATGGCTACACCTTC.

V is TRBV14 and J is TRBJ2-5, with 7 bases that match TRBD1. Germline loops: CDR1 SGHDN, CDR2 FVKESK. The junction had 10 bases not matched to a gene; V was cut back by 2 bases and J by 4 bases. The CDR3 has 16 residues. CDR3: CASSQYTGATAETQYF. The CDR3 DNA reads as TGTGCCAGCAGCCAATATACAGGGGCCACAGCAGAGACCCAGTACTTC.

This clonotype was seen many times. V and J are TRBV11-2 and TRBJ2-7; no definite D call. The V gene's germline CDR1 is SGHAT and CDR2 FQNNGV. With 5 bases removed from V and 3 bases from J, the gap between germline ends came to 11 bases. The CDR3 totals 13 residues. Here the CDR3 reads CASSARRDYEQYF. The CDR3 region has the DNA TGTGCCAGCAGCGCCCGGAGAGACTACGAGCAGTACTTC.

J is TRBJ1-2 and V is TRBV6-2 or TRBV6-3; D gene unclear. Germline CDR1 MNHEY, CDR2 SVGEGT. V dropped 0 bases and J dropped 6 bases, with 11 bases sitting between them. This CDR3 has 14 residues. The CDR3 reads CASSYSGRFDGYTF. The CDR3 DNA reads as TGTGCCAGCAGTTACTCGGGCCGCTTCGATGGCTACACCTTC.

This clonotype was seen many times. This rearrangement joins TRBV28 to TRBJ2-7; 10 bases fit TRBD1. With 7 bases clipped from V and 2 bases from J, the junction kept 11 bases outside the gene matches. The CDR3 covers 16 residues. Germline-derived CDR1 and CDR2 are MDHEN and SYDVKM. The CDR3 DNA sequence: TGTGCCAGCACCACTCACCGGGACAGGGGCACCTACGAGCAGTACTTC. Its translation: CASTTHRDRGTYEQYF. Full variable domain (outside the CDR3, taken from reference TRBV28 and TRBJ2-7): DVKVTQSSRYLVKRTGEKVFLECVQDMDHENMFWYRQDPGLGLRLIYFSYDVKMKEKGDIPEGYSVSREKKERFSLILESASTNQTSMYLCASTTHRDRGTYEQYFGPGTRLTVT.

The chain combines TRBV7-3 with TRBJ2-5; 7 nucleotides align to TRBD2. Trimming removed 5 bases from V and 5 bases from J; junction bases left unmatched: 11. The CDR3 spans 15 residues. CDR1 is SGHTA and CDR2 is FQGTGA in the germline V gene. CDR3 nucleotides: TGTGCCAGCAGCCCCCGCGGGGGTGTTGGGGAGACCCAGTACTTC. Its protein is CASSPRGGVGETQYF.

The table lists this clonotype with many counts. V usage is TRBV20-1 and J usage is TRBJ2-7; TRBD2 matches at 11 bases. V was pared by 3 bases and J by 5 bases, with 9 bases of the junction left unmatched. Germline V lookup: CDR1 DFQATT, CDR2 SNEGSKA (reference sequence). The CDR3 covers 15 residues. CDR3 in amino acids: CSASEDLAGGDEQYF. The DNA for the CDR3 is TGCAGTGCTAGTGAAGATCTAGCGGGAGGCGACGAGCAGTACTTC.

The table lists this clonotype with a few counts. The chain employs TRBV14 and TRBJ2-1; perhaps TRBD1 as D (5 bases). The CDR3 sequence is 14 residues long. CDR1 is SGHDN and CDR2 is FVKESK in the germline V gene. The V end lost 4 bases, the J end lost 8 bases, and 15 bases lay between the germline ends. The CDR3 reads CASSRGWGRDEQFF. The CDR3 nucleotides read TGTGCCAGCAGCCGAGGCTGGGGCCGGGATGAGCAGTTCTTC.

The sample holds a few counts of this clonotype. The chain employs TRBV6-1 and TRBJ2-3; 12 bases line up with TRBD2. The germline V gene has CDR1 MNHNS and CDR2 SASEGT. The CDR3 has 16 amino acids. The junction had 6 bases not matched to a gene; V was cut back by 7 bases and J by 1 base. The CDR3, as DNA: TGTGCCAGCACTAGCGGGAGGGCGGTGGGCACAGATACGCAGTATTTT. It yields the protein CASTSGRAVGTDTQYF.

This clonotype was seen a few times. The rearrangement joins TRBV9 to TRBJ2-5; either TRBD1 or TRBD2 may supply D (5 bases each). The CDR3 consists of 14 residues. Deletions cut 1 base from V and 1 base from J, with 8 bases between. CDR1 is SGDLS and CDR2 is YYNGEE in the germline V gene. CDR3 nucleotides: TGTGCCAGCAGCGTACAGGGAGCCCAAGAGACCCAGTACTTC. It codes for CASSVQGAQETQYF.

Regarding this clonotype: This may stem from a read error, because a much larger clone lies one nucleotide away. The CDR3 DNA is TGTGCCAGCTCACCCACAGCGGTATTTAACTATGGCTACACCTTC. It translates to CASSPTAVFNYGYTF. V is TRBV18 and J is TRBJ1-2, with no clear D. Between the trimmed V and J ends, which lost 3 bases and 1 base, there was a span of 12 bases. Germline values: CDR1 KGHSH, CDR2 LQKENI. The CDR3 totals 15 residues.

CDR3 in DNA: TGTGCCAGCCAATCGGGACCGGGGTTCAATGAGCAGTTCTTC. It yields the protein CASQSGPGFNEQFF. The chain combines TRBV18 with TRBJ2-1, with D tentatively TRBD1 or TRBD2 (5 bases each). V was trimmed by 8 bases and J by 6 bases, leaving 17 bases between them. CDR1 is KGHSH and CDR2 is LQKENI in the germline V gene. The CDR3 extends over 14 amino acids.

This clonotype has at least ten counts. The rearrangement links TRBV4-1 to TRBJ2-1, with D possibly matching TRBD1 (5 bases). CDR1 and CDR2 from the germline V gene are MGHRA and YSYEKL. Trimming shortened V by 1 base and J by 0 bases, and 13 bases separated the two germline ends. CDR3 length: 17 residues. The CDR3 coding sequence is TGCGCCAGCAGCCAAGTCCTGACAGTTACCTCCTACAATGAGCAGTTCTTC. Its translation is CASSQVLTVTSYNEQFF.